The rows below give T cell receptor beta chains drawn from one sample of a study of a mutant IDH1 vaccine in newly diagnosed glioma. TCRdb keeps only in-frame clones here, not all; method: immunoSEQ multiplex PCR. The sample has about 33,000 clones; about four fifths are singletons. These receptors lack a known antigen. The sample was PBMCs, taken from a glioma patient whose treatment included an IDH1 peptide vaccine. The origin of the receptors is a woman younger than 30 with glioma. Each CDR3 is given with its conserved first and last residue. Each record gives: V gene, D gene, clone size, J gene, CDR3 protein, CDR3 DNA. A D gene is named only where the DNA matches it firmly. The listing skips clone size in some rows; elsewhere it reads once, few, many or a size class.

>TRBV7-2|NA|NA|TRBJ1-5
CASRPSPITGNQPQHF
TGTGCCAGCAGACCCTCACCGATAACAGGCAATCAGCCCCAGCATTTT
>TRBV10-3|NA|NA|TRBJ2-1
CAIKNSSYEQFF
TGTGCCATCAAGAATAGCTCTTATGAGCAGTTCTTC
>TRBV10-2|TRBD1|NA|TRBJ1-4
CASSADRAALNDKIVFF
TGCGCCAGCAGCGCGGACAGGGCCGCTCTTAATGACAAGATAGTGTTTTTT
>TRBV7-9|NA|NA|TRBJ2-1
CASSLGGGSLVNEQFF
TGTGCCAGCAGCTTAGGTGGGGGGTCCCTTGTGAATGAGCAGTTCTTC
>TRBV7-9|TRBD1|NA|TRBJ2-7
CASSSKGQGVGEQYF
TGTGCCAGCAGCTCCAAGGGACAGGGGGTTGGCGAGCAGTACTTC
>TRBV4-2|NA|NA|TRBJ2-7
CASSQDLRDRLAYEQYF
TGTGCCAGCAGCCAAGATTTACGAGACAGACTCGCGTACGAGCAGTACTTC
>TRBV7-2|NA|NA|TRBJ2-4
CASSFGANIQYF
TGTGCCAGCAGTTTCGGAGCAAACATTCAGTACTTC
>TRBV27|NA|NA|TRBJ1-1
CASKPWGGNTEAFF
TGTGCCAGCAAACCTTGGGGTGGCAACACTGAAGCTTTCTTT
>TRBV15|TRBD1|NA|TRBJ2-1
CAIATGRNYNEQFF
TGTGCCATTGCGACAGGGCGGAACTACAATGAGCAGTTCTTC
>TRBV4-2|NA|NA|TRBJ2-5
CASSQDPGQETQYF
TGTGCCAGCAGCCAAGATCCTGGGCAAGAGACCCAGTACTTC
>TRBV29-1|TRBD1|NA|TRBJ1-2
CSVGGGQNYGYTF
TGCAGCGTTGGCGGGGGACAGAATTATGGCTACACCTTC
>TRBV28|TRBD1|NA|TRBJ2-5
CASSLVGTAQETQYF
TGTGCCAGCAGTTTGGTGGGGACAGCCCAAGAGACCCAGTACTTC
>TRBV10-3|TRBD1|NA|TRBJ1-6
CAIRETGDFYSPLHF
TGTGCCATCAGAGAGACAGGGGATTTTTATTCACCCCTCCACTTT
>TRBV27|NA|NA|TRBJ1-3
CASSLSAWAGNTIYF
TGTGCCAGCAGTTTATCGGCGTGGGCAGGAAACACCATATATTTT
>TRBV28|NA|NA|TRBJ2-2
CASSLTAPHTGELFF
TGTGCCAGCAGTTTGACAGCCCCCCACACCGGGGAGCTGTTTTTT
>TRBV7-9|NA|NA|TRBJ1-6
CASSLIQPGNSPLHF
TGTGCCAGCAGCTTAATTCAGCCCGGTAATTCACCCCTCCACTTT
>TRBV29-1|NA|NA|TRBJ2-5
CSVDRAGRETQYF
TGCAGCGTTGATAGGGCAGGGAGGGAGACCCAGTACTTC
>TRBV6-4|TRBD1|NA|TRBJ1-2
CASRESGTEINYGYTF
TGTGCCAGCAGAGAATCCGGGACAGAGATTAACTATGGCTACACCTTC
>TRBV21-1|NA|NA|TRBJ2-2
CASSKAQTGGPGELFF
TGTGCCAGCAGCAAAGCGCAGACAGGGGGTCCCGGGGAGCTGTTTTTT
>TRBV7-2|TRBD2|NA|TRBJ2-1
CASSLRGGGGQGEQFF
TGTGCCAGCAGCTTAAGAGGAGGCGGGGGGCAAGGTGAGCAGTTCTTC
>TRBV10-3|NA|NA|TRBJ1-2
CAISESAREEGYTF
TGTGCCATCAGTGAGTCGGCGAGGGAGGAAGGCTACACCTTC
>TRBV9|TRBD1|NA|TRBJ1-2
CASSVAGTGGDGYTF
TGTGCCAGCAGCGTAGCCGGGACAGGGGGCGATGGCTACACCTTC
>TRBV7-9|NA|NA|TRBJ1-1
CASSEVGNTEAFF
TGTGCCAGCAGCGAAGTGGGGAACACTGAAGCTTTCTTT
>TRBV6-5|NA|NA|TRBJ2-5
CASRALLGGAETQYF
TGTGCCAGCAGGGCCTTACTTGGGGGGGCAGAGACCCAGTACTTC
>TRBV6-1|NA|few|TRBJ1-5
CASRETNQPQHF
TGTGCCAGCAGGGAAACGAATCAGCCCCAGCATTTT
>TRBV28|TRBD2|NA|TRBJ2-7
CASSLSRARGAGEQYF
TGTGCCAGCAGTTTAAGTAGGGCGCGGGGGGCGGGAGAGCAGTACTTC
>TRBV5-1|NA|few|TRBJ1-4
CASSSSTRATNEKLFF
TGCGCCAGCAGTTCTTCAACACGAGCAACTAATGAAAAACTGTTTTTT
>TRBV11-2|TRBD1|NA|TRBJ1-2
CASSLVGQDGYTF
TGTGCCAGCAGCTTAGTTGGACAGGATGGCTACACCTTC
>TRBV4-1|NA|NA|TRBJ1-5
CASSQVTLGFNQPQHF
TGCGCCAGCAGCCAAGTTACTCTCGGGTTTAATCAGCCCCAGCATTTT
>TRBV29-1|NA|NA|TRBJ2-1
CSVEQIQSSYNEQFF
TGCAGCGTTGAACAGATCCAGAGCTCCTACAATGAGCAGTTCTTC
>TRBV6-5|NA|NA|TRBJ2-7
CASSRAYNLTQYF
TGTGCCAGCAGTCGTGCCTACAATCTCACCCAGTACTTC
>TRBV2|TRBD2|NA|TRBJ2-5
CASSPGLAGVGETQYF
TGTGCCAGCAGTCCTGGACTAGCGGGGGTAGGAGAGACCCAGTACTTC
>TRBV14|NA|NA|TRBJ1-1
CASSQASGVLGGAEAFF
TGTGCCAGCAGCCAAGCAAGCGGGGTCCTCGGGGGGGCGGAAGCTTTCTTT
>TRBV6-5|NA|NA|TRBJ2-7
CASSPGQVPEQYF
TGTGCCAGCAGCCCCGGGCAAGTCCCCGAGCAGTACTTC
>TRBV5-1|TRBD1|NA|TRBJ2-7
CASSPRQGRIYEQYF
TGCGCCAGCAGCCCTCGACAGGGTCGGATTTACGAGCAGTACTTC
>TRBV11-3|TRBD1|NA|TRBJ2-2
CASSRGQGRSNTGELFF
TGTGCCAGCAGCCGGGGACAGGGGCGATCGAACACCGGGGAGCTGTTTTTT
>TRBV7-9|NA|NA|TRBJ1-5
CASSDGSINQPQHF
TGTGCCAGCAGCGACGGGTCTATTAATCAGCCCCAGCATTTT
>TRBV6-5|NA|NA|TRBJ1-4
CASSSRRNEKLFF
TGTGCCAGCAGTTCTCGGAGAAATGAAAAACTGTTTTTT
>TRBV5-6|NA|NA|TRBJ1-3
CASSLDSSGNTIYF
TGTGCCAGCAGCCTCGACAGCTCTGGAAACACCATATATTTT
>TRBV5-1|TRBD1|NA|TRBJ1-2
CASSGGQGTDGYTF
TGCGCCAGCAGCGGAGGACAGGGAACGGATGGCTACACCTTC
>TRBV29-1|TRBD1|NA|TRBJ2-5
CSGLDRPETQYF
TGCAGCGGACTGGACAGGCCAGAGACCCAGTACTTC
>TRBV27|NA|medium-sized|TRBJ2-7
CASSPGTRVGEQYF
TGTGCCAGCAGCCCCGGGACTCGGGTGGGCGAGCAGTACTTC
>TRBV2|NA|NA|TRBJ2-7
CASFSASYEQYF
TGTGCCAGCTTTTCCGCATCCTACGAGCAGTACTTC
>TRBV7-2|TRBD1|NA|TRBJ2-7
CASSFPPGQGPYEQYF
TGTGCCAGCAGCTTTCCACCGGGACAGGGTCCCTACGAGCAGTACTTC
>TRBV7-3|TRBD1|NA|TRBJ2-7
CASSLGPGGTYEQYF
TGTGCCAGCAGCTTAGGTCCAGGGGGTACCTACGAGCAGTACTTC
>TRBV7-2|NA|NA|TRBJ2-5
CASSYRTGREETQYF
TGTGCCAGCAGCTACCGGACAGGCCGGGAGGAGACCCAGTACTTC
>TRBV6-5|NA|NA|TRBJ2-7
CASSYLDRAYEQYF
TGTGCCAGCAGTTACTTGGACAGAGCCTACGAGCAGTACTTC
>TRBV6-4|NA|NA|TRBJ2-3
CARGPGINITDTQYF
TGTGCCAGAGGTCCGGGAATTAATATTACAGATACGCAGTATTTT
>TRBV19|NA|NA|TRBJ2-7
CASSMGARAYEQYF
TGTGCCAGTAGTATGGGAGCGCGTGCCTACGAGCAGTACTTC
>TRBV6-5|TRBD2|NA|TRBJ2-7
CASRPGDSGSYEQYF
TGTGCCAGCAGACCGGGAGATAGCGGGAGCTACGAGCAGTACTTC
>TRBV4-1|TRBD1|few|TRBJ1-5
CASGPRQGSNQPQHF
TGCGCCAGCGGCCCAAGACAGGGCAGCAATCAGCCCCAGCATTTT
>TRBV4-3|NA|NA|TRBJ2-3
CASSSGEGPDTQYF
TGCGCCAGCAGCTCCGGGGAAGGGCCAGATACGCAGTATTTT
>TRBV5-1|NA|NA|TRBJ1-4
CASSIQGINEKLFF
TGCGCCAGCAGCATACAGGGCATTAATGAAAAACTGTTTTTT
>TRBV30|TRBD2|NA|TRBJ2-1
CAWSASRTSGVNEQFF
TGTGCCTGGAGTGCCTCCAGGACTAGCGGGGTTAATGAGCAGTTCTTC
>TRBV4-3|NA|NA|TRBJ2-1
CASSQDSADSFQFF
TGCGCCAGCAGCCAAGATAGTGCGGACTCCTTTCAGTTCTTC
>TRBV7-2|NA|NA|TRBJ2-6
CASSSSQGLGANVLTF
TGTGCCAGCAGCTCCTCTCAGGGACTTGGGGCCAACGTCCTGACTTTC